The source of this T cell receptor beta chain is a study of identical twins. General study results and limits: Findings came from cross-sectional statistics, without long-term follow-up of donors. Abundant beta clonotypes from cord blood bore fewer insertions; memory repertoires lacked this pattern. Where out-of-frame alpha sequences were twin-shared, they showed excess low generation probability.

TCRdb re-derived calls from the 5' RACE reads in MiXCR, one entry per CDR3 protein. The sample lists 450,000 or so distinct CDR3 sequences; 12% to 15% were seen once. With respect to this clonotype: The antigen is unknown.

The CDR3 loop spans 13 amino acids. V was pared by 5 bases and J by 6 bases, with 12 bases between. These data also formed part of another study, on yellow fever vaccine responses in identical twins.

This TCR was sampled from a woman younger than 35 in good health. The chain combines TRBV12-3 or TRBV12-4 with TRBJ2-3; D unclear. The sequencing sample was made of CD4+ T cells sorted from blood. CDR3 sequence: CASSLIGLDTQYF. The DNA for the CDR3 is TGTGCCAGCAGTCTAATTGGGTTGGATACGCAGTATTTT.